This T cell receptor beta chain was found in a study of long-term antiretroviral therapy in people with HIV. V shed 5 bases, J shed 3 bases, and the junction held 4 bases outside the gene matches. The germline V gene has CDR1 MNHEY and CDR2 SMNVEV (reference sequence). This CDR3 has 15 amino acids. From each donor, at least one pre-ART PBMC sample and at least two post-ART PBMC samples were obtained. Researchers report immunoSEQ v3.0 was run at survey level. Only in-frame clones appear in the TCRdb table, and some are missing; sequencing was by immunoSEQ multiplex PCR. The top ten clones hold about 3.5% of a sample with about 35,000 clones, 65% to 85% of them seen once.

Source: unsorted PBMCs, taken 3 years after starting antiretroviral therapy. The clonotype comes from a man aged 50-59 years with HIV. The V and J genes are TRBV27 and TRBJ2-7; TRBD2 aligns across 13 bases. As DNA, the CDR3 is TGTGCCAGCAGTCTCGGGACTAGCGGGAACTACGAGCAGTACTTC. Residues: CASSLGTSGNYEQYF.